The 13 T cell receptor beta chains below come from one sample, sequenced in a study of breast tumors, draining lymph nodes, adjacent tissues. TCRdb itself ran the multiplex PCR reads through MiXCR, one entry per CDR3 protein. The table lists about 7,600 distinct CDR3 sequences, about 74% of them singletons. Sequenced: tumor-adjacent breast tissue. The receptors originated from a female donor with breast cancer. Some clones in this sample may be carry-over from other donors' samples.

This clonotype was observed once. The V gene is TRBV2, the J gene TRBJ2-5, with 12 bases that match TRBD2. The V gene end was trimmed by 3 bases and the J gene end by 2 bases; junction bases not matched to a gene: 13. Per germline, CDR1 SNHLY and CDR2 FYNNEI. The CDR3 runs 19 residues. CDR3: CASSDLAGGPSSGQETQYF. DNA for the CDR3: TGTGCCAGCAGTGACCTAGCGGGGGGGCCTTCATCAGGGCAAGAGACCCAGTACTTC. Full variable domain (remainder filled in from reference TRBV2 and TRBJ2-5): EPEVTQTPSHQVTQMGQEVILRCVPISNHLYFYWYRQILGQKVEFLVSFYNNEISEKSEIFDDQFSVERPDGSNFTLKIRSTKLEDSAMYFCASSDLAGGPSSGQETQYFGPGTRLLVL.

The chain has TRBV7-9 and TRBJ1-4; TRBD1 matches 9 bases. After removal of 5 bases from V and 7 bases from J, the junction contained 8 bases not matched to a gene. CDR1 SEHNR and CDR2 FQNEAQ come from the germline V gene (reference sequence). This CDR3 spans 15 amino acids. CDR3 bases: TGTGCCAGCAGCGCCGGGACAGGGAGGGGTGAAAAACTGTTTTTT. As protein: CASSAGTGRGEKLFF.

The chain carries TRBV7-6 and TRBJ1-1; 8 bases agree with TRBD1. CDR3 length: 19 residues. V dropped 5 bases and J dropped 0; count of bases not matched to a gene: 17. Per germline, CDR1 SGHVS and CDR2 FNYEAQ. CDR3 nucleotides: TGTGCCAGCAGCCCGTCTCGGGGACAGGAGGATTATGTGAACACTGAAGCTTTCTTT. Translating it yields CASSPSRGQEDYVNTEAFF.

The rearrangement uses TRBV20-1 and TRBJ2-7; TRBD1 matches at 10 bases. Germline values: CDR1 DFQATT, CDR2 SNEGSKA (reference sequence). V gave up 0 bases and J gave up 9 bases; unmatched junction bases: 8. The CDR3 covers 14 residues. CDR3 in DNA: TGCAGTGCTAGAGATATGACAGGGGGCATAGGGCAGTACTTC. Protein: CSARDMTGGIGQYF.

About this clonotype itself: The CDR3 end shows no conserved phenylalanine or tryptophan, and so a read error is likely. This sequence joins TRBV2 and TRBJ1-2; weak D call: TRBD1 (6 bases). Germline V gives CDR1 SNHLY, CDR2 FYNNEI. This CDR3 contains 13 residues. V was cut by 6 bases and J by 2 bases, with 10 bases left in between. The chain's CDR3 is CASRGAGNYGYTL. The CDR3 nucleotides read TGTGCCAGCAGGGGGGCAGGGAACTATGGCTACACCCTC.

The chain recombines TRBV28 with TRBJ2-3; D uncertain. This CDR3 contains 13 residues. Germline V gene lookup returns CDR1 MDHEN and CDR2 SYDVKM. The V end lost 4 bases, the J end lost 3 bases, and 8 bases lay between the germline ends. In nucleotides, the CDR3 is TGTGCCAGCAGTTCCCCACAAACAGATACGCAGTATTTT. It yields the protein CASSSPQTDTQYF. The full variable domain, in which reference TRBV28 and TRBJ2-3 provide the parts outside the CDR3, is DVKVTQSSRYLVKRTGEKVFLECVQDMDHENMFWYRQDPGLGLRLIYFSYDVKMKEKGDIPEGYSVSREKKERFSLILESASTNQTSMYLCASSSPQTDTQYFGPGTRLTVL.

CDR3 sequence: CSASSGDMDTQYF. The CDR3 DNA is TGCAGTGCTAGTTCAGGGGATATGGATACGCAGTATTTT. The rearrangement uses TRBV20-1 and TRBJ2-3, with a tentative D call TRBD1 (6 bases). The V gene lost 3 bases and the J gene lost 6 bases, with 13 bases spanning the gap. Germline-derived CDR1 and CDR2 are DFQATT and SNEGSKA (reference sequence). This CDR3 has 13 residues.

This chain joins TRBV6-5 and TRBJ2-2; D possibly corresponds to TRBD1 (5 bases). This CDR3 region has 16 residues. Per the germline V gene, CDR1 is MNHEY and CDR2 is SVGAGI. Trimming took 2 bases from V and 4 from J, leaving 14 bases between them. The chain's CDR3 is CASSYRRQGITGELFF. The CDR3 DNA reads as TGTGCCAGCAGTTACCGTCGCCAGGGAATCACCGGGGAGCTGTTTTTT.

This clonotype is a singleton in its sample. The V gene is TRBV10-3, the J gene TRBJ2-1; TRBD1 agrees at 8 bases. Trimming removed 2 bases from V and 0 bases from J; junction bases left unmatched: 0. This CDR3 has 15 amino acids. Per the germline V gene, CDR1 is ENHRY and CDR2 is SYGVKD. The CDR3 here is CAISEGQGSYNEQFF. The CDR3 coding sequence is TGTGCCATCAGTGAGGGACAGGGCTCCTACAATGAGCAGTTCTTC.

The V call is TRBV20-1, the J call TRBJ1-2, with D possibly TRBD1 on 6 matching bases. Trimming cost V 0 bases and J 6 bases, with 14 bases left between them. The CDR3 extends over 14 amino acids. Germline CDR1 DFQATT, CDR2 SNEGSKA (reference sequence). The CDR3 DNA reads as TGCAGTGCTAGAGACAGGGGCGCCCAGGATGGCTACACCTTC. This translates into CSARDRGAQDGYTF.

V usage is TRBV7-2 and J usage is TRBJ2-1, with 8 bases matching TRBD1. The CDR3 runs to 14 residues. Unmatched junction bases numbered 3, after V lost 2 bases and J lost 6 bases. Germline lookup yields CDR1 SGHTA and CDR2 FQGNSA. CDR3: CASSLIQGANEQFF. Written as DNA, the CDR3 is TGTGCCAGCAGCTTAATCCAGGGGGCCAATGAGCAGTTCTTC.

The V call is TRBV7-9, the J call TRBJ2-1, with a weak D call TRBD2 (6 bases). Germline loops: CDR1 SEHNR, CDR2 FQNEAQ (reference sequence). Trimming pared 8 bases from V and 10 bases from J, leaving 12 bases between. This CDR3 region has 11 residues. CDR3: CASGRSNEQFF. CDR3 nucleotides: TGTGCCAGCGGGAGGTCGAACGAGCAGTTCTTC.

Judged by abundance, this clonotype is medium-sized (0.01 to 0.1%). The chain is built from TRBV30 and TRBJ2-7; 7 bases line up with TRBD1. The junction had 4 bases not matched to a gene; V was cut back by 5 bases and J by 3 bases. This CDR3 comprises 12 residues. Germline CDR1 reads GTSNPN; CDR2 reads SVGIG (reference sequence). CDR3 sequence reads: CAWGTDRYEQYF. The CDR3 DNA reads TGTGCCTGGGGGACAGACCGCTACGAGCAGTACTTC. Drawing the rest from reference TRBV30 and TRBJ2-7, the complete variable domain is SQTIHQWPATLVQPVGSPLSLECTVEGTSNPNLYWYRQAAGRGLQLLFYSVGIGQISSEVPQNLSASRPQDRQFILSSKKLLLSDSGFYLCAWGTDRYEQYFGPGTRLTVT.